The following is a T cell receptor (beta chain) sequence with its context. This entry comes from a study of T cells after somatic rescue of genetic block. The assay was immunoSEQ multiplex PCR, and TCRdb's table has in-frame clones only and misses some. The sample carries 110,000 or so clones, around nine tenths recorded once. V lost 4 bases to trimming and J lost 0 bases, with 15 bases between them. Germline CDR1 reads MNHNY; CDR2 reads SVGAGI (reference sequence). This CDR3 region has 16 residues. The sequence came from a woman under 30. The sample consisted of peripheral blood mononuclear cells (PBMCs). V usage is TRBV6-6 and J usage is TRBJ1-1; D is unresolved. In DNA, the CDR3 is TGTGCCAGCAGTTTGGGTGGAGGAAAAATGAACACTGAAGCTTTCTTT. It encodes CASSLGGGKMNTEAFF.